This T cell receptor (beta chain) was recovered during a study of neurological immune-mediated disorders. cDNA was made by 5'RACE with 10-nucleotide random UMIs. Each CDR3 protein gets one entry after TCRdb re-called the 5' RACE reads with MiXCR. The sample has approximately 49,000 distinct CDR3 sequences, 9% to 10% seen once. This clonotype was recorded at least ten times. The J segment lost 3 bases and the V segment lost 3 bases, leaving 1 base of the junction unmatched. Per the germline V gene, CDR1 is ENHRY and CDR2 is SYGVKD. This CDR3 is 15 amino acids long. Time point in this sample: longitudinal time-point 1 (baseline).

The sequence was collected from a woman in her thirties or forties in good health. J is TRBJ2-1 and V is TRBV10-3; 11 positions agree with TRBD2. What was sequenced was PBMCs. CDR3 sequence (DNA): TGTGCCATCAGTGACGGACTAGCGGGCTACAATGAGCAGTTCTTC. Translation gives CAISDGLAGYNEQFF.